These 24 T cell receptor beta chains were sequenced from one sample in a study of CD8 T cells in ankylosing spondylitis (dated by TCRdb to 2016 to 2017). Overall results and qualifications from the work: Blood from ankylosing spondylitis patients appeared to be characterized by a TCR beta motif composed of 7 to 9 highly homologous amino acid variants.

These receptors have no identified antigens. Libraries were constructed by 5' RACE. Sequenced on an Illumina HiSeq 2500. TCRdb handled the public reads itself, with Q25 trimming in fastp and clone calling in MiXCR, and kept productive beta chains. Each entry is one CDR3 protein sequence, shown with its most common DNA and genes. The sample has 700,000 or so distinct CDR3 sequences on record, roughly 19% of them singletons. 15% to 20% of the sample belongs to the ten largest clones. The sequenced sample was blood, either unsorted or a sorted T cell fraction (not recorded which). Receptors originate from a male donor with ankylosing spondylitis.

This clonotype appeared a few times. CDR3 sequence (DNA): TGTGCCAGCATAAGGGAGGGGTCGGGCACCGGGGAGCTGTTTTTT. It is translated as CASIREGSGTGELFF. This sequence joins TRBV12-3 or TRBV12-4 and TRBJ2-2; 7 bases fit TRBD2. With 7 bases clipped from V and 4 bases from J, the junction kept 9 bases outside the gene matches. The CDR3 runs to 15 residues.

The chain joins TRBV4-3 to TRBJ2-5, with TRBD1 matching 10 bases. The CDR3 consists of 15 residues. Germline loops: CDR1 LGHNA, CDR2 YSLEER. The V and J ends lost 4 bases and 5 bases, in that order; junction bases with no gene match: 7. For the CDR3, the DNA is TGCGCCAGCAGCCGGGGGACAGGGGATTCGGAGACCCAGTACTTC. It translates to CASSRGTGDSETQYF.

This chain connects TRBV28 to TRBJ2-2, with 7 bases fitting TRBD2. V lost 2 bases to trimming and J lost 3 bases; unmatched junction nucleotides: 9. This CDR3 contains 17 residues. From germline, CDR1 is MDHEN and CDR2 SYDVKM. For the CDR3, the DNA is TGTGCCAGCAGTTTAGGAATCTCGCGGGAGTACACCGGGGAGCTGTTTTTT. This translates into CASSLGISREYTGELFF.

V usage is TRBV20-1 and J usage is TRBJ2-7, with a weak D call TRBD1 (5 bases). Germline assignment: CDR1 DFQATT and CDR2 SNEGSKA (reference sequence). The CDR3 has 12 amino acids. V was shortened by 1 base and J by 5 bases, with 9 bases between the two germline ends. CDR3 sequence reads: CSARGQWNEQYF. Written as DNA, the CDR3 is TGCAGTGCTAGAGGACAGTGGAACGAGCAGTACTTC.

The chain recombines TRBV12-3 or TRBV12-4 with TRBJ1-1; the match to TRBD1 covers 9 bases. V shed 4 bases, J shed 5 bases, and the junction held 5 bases outside the gene matches. The CDR3 extends over 14 amino acids. The CDR3 loop reads CASSSQGAVTEAFF. CDR3 DNA sequence: TGTGCCAGCAGTTCACAGGGGGCCGTAACTGAAGCTTTCTTT.

This clonotype was detected only a few times. As DNA, the CDR3 is TGTGCCAGCAGCCAGGATTGGGGGACTAGTTGGTTCTTC. This codes for CASSQDWGTSWFF. The chain has TRBV3-1 and TRBJ2-1, with TRBD2 identical over 8 bases. CDR1 and CDR2 (germline): LGHDT, YNNKEL (reference sequence). With V trimmed by 3 bases and J by 15 bases, 10 bases remained unmatched. CDR3 size: 13 residues.

The gene calls are TRBV4-1 and TRBJ1-2; no clear D gene. CDR3 length equals 15 residues. Germline V gene lookup returns CDR1 MGHRA and CDR2 YSYEKL. Between the trimmed V and J ends, which lost 0 bases and 5 bases, there was a span of 13 bases. CDR3 sequence: CASSQDSVERYGYTF. CDR3 sequence (DNA): TGCGCCAGCAGCCAAGACTCGGTAGAGAGATATGGCTACACCTTC.

This clonotype was seen once. The chain is built from TRBV29-1 and TRBJ2-1; no definite D call. Deletions cut 3 bases from V and 0 bases from J, with 15 bases between. Germline CDR1 reads SQVTM; CDR2 reads ANQGSEA. CDR3 length: 16 amino acids. Here the CDR3 DNA reads TGCAGCGTTGAGTGGTCGGGTTCAGGCTCCTACAATGAGCAGTTCTTC. Residues: CSVEWSGSGSYNEQFF.

In its sample, this clonotype was seen a few times. The V and J genes are TRBV28 and TRBJ1-1; D may be TRBD1 (6 bases). The CDR3 runs 13 residues. Trimming removed 6 bases from V and 6 bases from J, with 14 bases in between. Germline loops: CDR1 MDHEN, CDR2 SYDVKM. The CDR3 DNA sequence: TGTGCCAGCAGCCAAGGGGGGTTCGCTGAAGCTTTCTTT. Its translation is CASSQGGFAEAFF.

This chain links TRBV6-1 with TRBJ2-6, with 12 nucleotides matching TRBD1. After removal of 5 bases from V and 4 bases from J, the junction contained 6 bases not matched to a gene. Germline V lookup: CDR1 MNHNS, CDR2 SASEGT. The CDR3 length is 17 residues. CDR3 in DNA: TGTGCCAGCAGTCAGGGACAGGGGGCGGGAGGGGCCAACGTCCTGACTTTC. Translating it yields CASSQGQGAGGANVLTF.

This clonotype has just a few counts. The chain recombines TRBV2 with TRBJ2-2, with D maybe TRBD1 (6 bases). The CDR3 totals 14 residues. Germline assignment: CDR1 SNHLY and CDR2 FYNNEI. V lost 4 bases and J 6 bases, leaving 12 bases between the germline ends. CDR3 amino acids: CASSADSSAGELFF. The CDR3 DNA sequence: TGTGCCAGCAGTGCGGACAGTTCGGCCGGGGAGCTGTTTTTT.

This clonotype showed up just a few times. This chain connects TRBV6-5 to TRBJ1-5; 8 bases align to TRBD1. Germline assignment: CDR1 MNHEY and CDR2 SVGAGI. V trimming: 0 bases; J trimming: 4 bases; junction bases outside the gene matches: 2. The CDR3 length is 15 residues. The DNA for the CDR3 is TGTGCCAGCAGTTACTCCAGACAGGGGAATCAGCCCCAGCATTTT. As protein: CASSYSRQGNQPQHF.

This clonotype was recorded many times. The chain employs TRBV20-1 and TRBJ1-5; D unclear. V was clipped by 6 bases and J by 2 bases, with 14 bases between them. This CDR3 comprises 14 residues. Per the germline V gene, CDR1 is DFQATT and CDR2 is SNEGSKA (reference sequence). The CDR3 DNA reads as TGCAGTGCCCGGCCAGGTGGAGGCAATCAGCCCCAGCATTTT. Amino acids: CSARPGGGNQPQHF.

This clonotype was counted a few times. The chain links TRBV6-1 to TRBJ1-2; 8 bases align to TRBD1. Trimming cost V 6 bases and J 5 bases; bases outside gene matches: 11. The CDR3 is made up of 15 amino acids. Germline V gene lookup returns CDR1 MNHNS and CDR2 SASEGT. The CDR3 sequence is CASRVTPGGQYGYTF. Written as DNA, the CDR3 is TGTGCCAGCAGAGTTACGCCAGGGGGCCAATATGGCTACACCTTC.

This clonotype was seen more than once but under ten times. The V call is TRBV7-2, the J call TRBJ1-3; D not certain. Germline CDR1 SGHTA, CDR2 FQGNSA. Trimming removed 1 base at V and 4 bases at J, with 14 bases between. The CDR3 consists of 16 residues. The CDR3 DNA sequence: TGTGCCAGCAGCTTAGGACTTGGATACGAAGGAAACACCATATATTTT. Translation gives CASSLGLGYEGNTIYF.

CDR3 coding DNA: TGTGCCAGCAGCCCCCTCCTAGCGGGAGGGGACATTCAGTACTTC. It specifies CASSPLLAGGDIQYF. The chain links TRBV7-9 to TRBJ2-4, with TRBD2 matching 12 bases. Germline V gene sequence: CDR1 SEHNR, CDR2 FQNEAQ (reference sequence). The CDR3 sequence is 15 residues long. Losses at the gene ends were 5 bases for V and 8 bases for J; bases not matched to a gene: 7.

Ten or more counts support this clonotype. The chain is built from TRBV5-1 and TRBJ2-7; TRBD2 matches 8 bases. The CDR3 has 17 amino acids. CDR1 is SGHRS and CDR2 is YFSETQ in the germline V gene. Trimming cost V 1 base and J 5 bases; bases outside gene matches: 14. The CDR3 DNA reads TGCGCCAGCAGCTTGTTCTCAGCGGGAGCAAGTCGGGACGAGCAGTACTTC. This encodes CASSLFSAGASRDEQYF.

The chain uses TRBV20-1 and TRBJ2-7; possible D gene TRBD2, 6 bases. CDR1 and CDR2 (germline): DFQATT, SNEGSKA (reference sequence). Trimming stripped 0 bases from V and 0 bases from J, with 12 bases between. The CDR3 is 15 residues long. The CDR3 coding sequence is TGCAGTGCTAGAGAAGGGGTGGGGGGCTCCTACGAGCAGTACTTC. Its protein is CSAREGVGGSYEQYF.

This clonotype was seen at least ten times. The CDR3 DNA sequence: TGTGCCAGCAGTCCCCATAGGAGCGGGGAGCTGTTTTTT. This gives the protein CASSPHRSGELFF. The J gene is TRBJ2-2, the V gene TRBV12-3 or TRBV12-4; D is unresolved. This CDR3 has 13 residues. Trimming cost V 5 bases and J 7 bases, with 11 bases left between them.

The rearrangement joins TRBV9 to TRBJ2-7, with 8 bases fitting TRBD1. The CDR3 contains 15 residues. The J segment lost 3 bases and the V segment lost 4 bases, leaving 9 bases of the junction unmatched. Germline CDR1 is SGDLS and CDR2 is YYNGEE. Here the CDR3 DNA reads TGTGCCAGCAGCTCCGCGGAGACAGGGGACTACGAGCAGTACTTC. Translation: CASSSAETGDYEQYF.

The chain combines TRBV7-9 with TRBJ2-7, with no clear D. The CDR3 is 11 residues long. V lost 5 bases and J lost 6, with 8 bases in between. The germline V gene has CDR1 SEHNR and CDR2 FQNEAQ (reference sequence). The CDR3 DNA is TGTGCCAGCAGCGGTGCGGTCGAGCAGTACTTC. This gives the protein CASSGAVEQYF.

The chain combines TRBV29-1 with TRBJ1-2; a possible D gene is TRBD1 (6 bases). The CDR3 covers 11 residues. Trimming took off 5 bases at V and 4 bases at J, with 8 bases between the two ends. Germline V gene data show CDR1 as SQVTM and CDR2 as ANQGSEA. The CDR3 protein is CSVLQGYGYTF. The CDR3 DNA follows: TGCAGCGTTCTACAGGGCTATGGCTACACCTTC.

The chain recombines TRBV12-3 or TRBV12-4 with TRBJ2-7; D is possibly TRBD2 (6 bases). The V end was cut by 6 bases, the J end by 4 bases, with 16 bases between. The CDR3 is 14 residues long. CDR3 region: CASSMGLYKYEQYF. As DNA, the CDR3 is TGTGCCAGCAGCATGGGACTCTATAAATACGAGCAGTACTTC.

This rearrangement joins TRBV25-1 to TRBJ2-3; no firm D call. CDR1 MGHDK and CDR2 SYGVNS come from the germline V gene. V was trimmed by 3 bases and J by 0 bases, leaving 10 bases between them. This CDR3 spans 15 amino acids. Here the CDR3 reads CASSDLRMSTDTQYF. For the CDR3, the DNA is TGTGCCAGCAGTGATCTTCGAATGAGCACAGATACGCAGTATTTT.